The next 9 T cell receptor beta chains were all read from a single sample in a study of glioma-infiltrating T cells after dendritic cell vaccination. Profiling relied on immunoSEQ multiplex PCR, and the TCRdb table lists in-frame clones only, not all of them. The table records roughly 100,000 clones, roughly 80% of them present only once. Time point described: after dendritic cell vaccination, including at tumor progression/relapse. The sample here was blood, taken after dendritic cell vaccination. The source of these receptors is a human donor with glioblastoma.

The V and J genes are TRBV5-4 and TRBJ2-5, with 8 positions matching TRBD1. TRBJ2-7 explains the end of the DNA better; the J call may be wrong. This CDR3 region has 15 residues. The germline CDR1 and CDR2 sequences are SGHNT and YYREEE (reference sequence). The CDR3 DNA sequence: TGTGCCAGCAGCCCTCCAGGGGGCCGCTCCTACGAGCAGTACTTC. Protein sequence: CASSPPGGRSYEQYF.

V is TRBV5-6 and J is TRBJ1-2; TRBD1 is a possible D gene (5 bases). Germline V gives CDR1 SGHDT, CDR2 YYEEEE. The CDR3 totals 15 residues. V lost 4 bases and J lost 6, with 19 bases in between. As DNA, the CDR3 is TGTGCCAGCAGCCTAAGGGGCTACGCAAGGGATGGCTACACCTTC. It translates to CASSLRGYARDGYTF.

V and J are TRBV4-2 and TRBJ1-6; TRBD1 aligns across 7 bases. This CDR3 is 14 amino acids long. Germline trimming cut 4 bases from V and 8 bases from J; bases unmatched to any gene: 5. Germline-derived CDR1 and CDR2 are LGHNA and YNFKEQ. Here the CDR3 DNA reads TGTGCCAGCAGCCCCGGACAGGACGATTCACCCCTCCACTTT. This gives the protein CASSPGQDDSPLHF.

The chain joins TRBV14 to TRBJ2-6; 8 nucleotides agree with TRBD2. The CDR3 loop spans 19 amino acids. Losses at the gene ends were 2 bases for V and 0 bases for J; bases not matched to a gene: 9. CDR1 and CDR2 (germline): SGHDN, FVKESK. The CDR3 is CASSQLWRGAPSGANVLTF. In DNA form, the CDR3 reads TGTGCCAGCAGCCAACTCTGGCGGGGGGCCCCCTCTGGGGCCAACGTCCTGACTTTC.

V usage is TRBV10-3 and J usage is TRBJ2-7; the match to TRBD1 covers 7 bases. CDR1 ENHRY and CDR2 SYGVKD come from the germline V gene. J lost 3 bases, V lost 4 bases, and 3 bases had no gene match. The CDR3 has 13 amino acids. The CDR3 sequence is CAISGGQNYEQYF. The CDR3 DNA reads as TGTGCCATCAGTGGGGGACAGAACTACGAGCAGTACTTC.

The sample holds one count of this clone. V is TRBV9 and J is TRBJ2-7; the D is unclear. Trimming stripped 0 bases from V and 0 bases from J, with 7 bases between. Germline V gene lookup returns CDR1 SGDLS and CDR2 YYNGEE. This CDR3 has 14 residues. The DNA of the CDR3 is TGTGCCAGCAGCGTAGCTGTCCTCTCCTACGAGCAGTACTTC. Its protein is CASSVAVLSYEQYF. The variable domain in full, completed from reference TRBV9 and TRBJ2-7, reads DSGVTQTPKHLITATGQRVTLRCSPRSGDLSVYWYQQSLDQGLQFLIQYYNGEERAKGNILERFSAQQFPDLHSELNLSSLELGDSALYFCASSVAVLSYEQYFGPGTRLTVT.

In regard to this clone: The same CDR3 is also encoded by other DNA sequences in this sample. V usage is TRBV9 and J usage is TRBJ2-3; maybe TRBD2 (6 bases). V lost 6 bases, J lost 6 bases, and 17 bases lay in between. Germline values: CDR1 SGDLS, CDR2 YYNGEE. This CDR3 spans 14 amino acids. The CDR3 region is CASTETGDTDTQYF. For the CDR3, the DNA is TGTGCCAGCACGGAGACGGGGGATACCGATACGCAGTATTTT.

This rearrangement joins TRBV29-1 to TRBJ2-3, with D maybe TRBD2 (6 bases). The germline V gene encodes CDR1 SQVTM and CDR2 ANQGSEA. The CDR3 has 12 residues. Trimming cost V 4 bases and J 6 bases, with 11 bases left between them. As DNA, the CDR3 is TGCAGCGTTGGTGCGGGGAGGGATACGCAGTATTTT. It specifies CSVGAGRDTQYF.

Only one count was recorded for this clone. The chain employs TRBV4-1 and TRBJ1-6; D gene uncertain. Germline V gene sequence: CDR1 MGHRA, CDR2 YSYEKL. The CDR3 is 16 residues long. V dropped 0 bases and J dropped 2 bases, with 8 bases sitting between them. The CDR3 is CASSQEITAYNSPLHF. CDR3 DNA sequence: TGCGCCAGCAGCCAAGAGATCACAGCCTATAATTCACCCCTCCACTTT.